What follows are 9 T cell receptor beta chains derived from one specimen sequenced in a study of blood T cell repertoires in COVID-19. Assay used: immunoSEQ multiplex PCR; TCRdb lists only in-frame clones, some missing. The table includes around 700,000 clones, 80% to 90% detected once. The sequenced sample was peripheral blood. These receptors all stem from a woman younger than 35 with acute or convalescent COVID-19.

The chain couples TRBV10-3 to TRBJ1-5; D is unresolved. Between the trimmed V and J ends, which lost 2 bases and 4 bases, there was a span of 3 bases. Per germline, CDR1 ENHRY and CDR2 SYGVKD. The CDR3 is 12 amino acids. The CDR3 DNA sequence: TGTGCCATCAGTGAGCCAAATCAGCCCCAGCATTTT. This codes for CAISEPNQPQHF.

The rearrangement joins TRBV19 to TRBJ2-2; TRBD1 is a possible D gene (6 bases). This CDR3 is built from 13 residues. Looked up from germline, CDR1 is LNHDA and CDR2 is SQIVND (reference sequence). Trimming left V 5 bases short and J 5 bases short, with 9 bases between. The CDR3 DNA is TGTGCCAGTAGTCCAGGGGTGACCGGGGAGCTGTTTTTT. Its protein product is CASSPGVTGELFF.

The chain has TRBV10-3 and TRBJ2-7, with D possibly TRBD1 on 5 matching bases. The V end lost 4 bases, the J end lost 4 bases, and 17 bases lay between the germline ends. The CDR3 extends over 15 amino acids. Looked up from germline, CDR1 is ENHRY and CDR2 is SYGVKD. This CDR3 reads CAISGGHNPPYEQYF. The CDR3 DNA follows: TGTGCCATCAGTGGTGGACATAACCCCCCTTACGAGCAGTACTTC.

The chain recombines TRBV25-1 with TRBJ1-1; 9 positions agree with TRBD1. This CDR3 contains 14 residues. Germline-derived CDR1 and CDR2 are MGHDK and SYGVNS. Trimming cost V 4 bases and J 11 bases; bases outside gene matches: 11. The CDR3 reads CASSALPGQGRAFF. The CDR3 coding sequence is TGTGCCAGCAGTGCCCTACCGGGACAGGGAAGGGCTTTCTTT.

This rearrangement joins TRBV24-1 to TRBJ1-2, with TRBD1 matching over 7 bases. Germline-derived CDR1 and CDR2 are KGHDR and SFDVKD. This CDR3 has 14 residues. V gave up 0 bases and J gave up 4 bases; unmatched junction bases: 1. CDR3 sequence: CATSDLHRGYGYTF. The CDR3 nucleotides are TGTGCCACCAGTGATTTGCACAGGGGCTATGGCTACACCTTC.

The chain couples TRBV9 to TRBJ2-1, with 9 nucleotides matching TRBD2. The CDR3 runs to 14 residues. V was clipped by 0 bases and J by 8 bases; unmatched bases: 3. The germline CDR1 and CDR2 sequences are SGDLS and YYNGEE. The CDR3 coding sequence is TGTGCCAGCAGCGTAGAGCGGGGGGTGGATGAGCAGTTCTTC. It yields the protein CASSVERGVDEQFF.

This clone is a singleton in its sample. The chain couples TRBV5-1 to TRBJ2-7, with a tentative D call TRBD2 (7 bases). Germline lookup yields CDR1 SGHRS and CDR2 YFSETQ. The CDR3 length is 15 residues. The V gene lost 6 bases and the J gene lost 6 bases, with 22 bases spanning the gap. CDR3 sequence (DNA): TGCGCCAGCACCCCAAGAGGGGGGGGGCCTCGCGAGCAGTACTTC. Residues: CASTPRGGGPREQYF.

The chain uses TRBV7-3 and TRBJ2-3, with TRBD1 identical over 7 bases. Germline-derived CDR1 and CDR2 are SGHTA and FQGTGA. The J segment lost 6 bases and the V segment lost 5 bases, leaving 8 bases of the junction unmatched. This CDR3 region has 14 residues. The CDR3 loop reads CASSPHQGVDTQYF. The CDR3, as DNA: TGTGCCAGCAGCCCACATCAGGGGGTTGATACGCAGTATTTT.

About this clone itself: Within the sample, other DNA sequences also encode this same CDR3. The chain recombines TRBV21-1 with TRBJ1-1; TRBD1, the table's D call, lacks a check against the DNA. TRBV21-1 is a recognized pseudogene. The CDR3 is 15 residues long. CDR3 coding DNA: TGTGCCAGCAGCAAAGGGGGCAGGGGGAACACTGAAGCTTTCTTT. This gives the protein CASSKGGRGNTEAFF.